This T cell receptor (beta chain) came from a study of T-cell reconstitution after alpha-beta-depleted transplantation in children. Preparation of the TCRbeta library used unique molecular identifiers. TCRdb called the PCR reads again in MiXCR, with one record for every CDR3 protein. The sample yields about 980,000 distinct CDR3 sequences, 25% to 30% seen once. CDR3 size: 15 residues. V lost 0 bases and J lost 12; bases outside the gene matches: 9. CDR1 is MGHRA and CDR2 is YSYEKL in the germline V gene. Study-wide findings and caveats: High day-60 TCRbeta diversity in some patients came from surviving recipient T cells and thymic progenitors. One year post-transplant, T-cell counts and diversity were largely derived from T cells produced anew. Expanded clones from the graft, numbering several hundred, reportedly supplied alpha-beta T cells about two months after transplant.

In the case of this clonotype: What it recognizes is unknown.

The chain is built from TRBV4-1 and TRBJ2-1; the match to TRBD1 covers 9 bases. This receptor was obtained from a boy under two years old who had a stem cell transplant for SCID, so the T cells may come from the graft donor. The input for sequencing was PBMCs, mostly from graft donor cells, taken 360 days after TCRalphabeta/CD19-depleted stem cell transplant. As DNA, the CDR3 is TGCGCCAGCAGCCAAGAACAGGGGGCCGCAATTCGGCAGTTCTTC. Its protein is CASSQEQGAAIRQFF.